This record concerns one TCR beta chain sequence. TCRdb's table, derived via immunoSEQ multiplex PCR, lists solely in-frame clones and lacks some. The sample has tens of thousands of clones, 90% to 95% seen once; the top ten hold more than 4%. This record comes from a study of T cell changes during pregnancy in multiple sclerosis. The receptor comes from a female donor with multiple sclerosis, enrolled in a pregnancy study. Sequenced material: CD8+ T cells from peripheral blood mononuclear cells, taken in the first trimester of pregnancy.

The CDR3 region is CASSPTVTALNEKLFF. Here the CDR3 DNA reads TGTGCCAGCAGCCCCACGGTGACAGCTCTTAATGAAAAACTGTTTTTT. The chain is built from TRBV7-6 and TRBJ1-4, with D tentatively TRBD1 (5 bases). Per germline, CDR1 SGHVS and CDR2 FNYEAQ. Trimming removed 5 bases from V and 4 bases from J, with 17 bases in between. There are 16 residues in the CDR3.